Listed here are 8 T cell receptor beta chains from one sample, sequenced in a study of blood T cell repertoires in COVID-19. The method was immunoSEQ multiplex PCR; TCRdb's version includes in-frame clones alone and lacks a portion of them. This sample has 200,000 or so clones, with 65% to 85% found just once. The sample consisted of peripheral blood. The receptors come from a man in his fifties or sixties with active or convalescent COVID-19.

The chain links TRBV5-1 to TRBJ1-2, with D possibly being TRBD1 (5 bases). The V gene's germline CDR1 is SGHRS and CDR2 YFSETQ. The CDR3 loop spans 12 amino acids. V shed 4 bases and J shed 7 bases, with 11 bases lying between them. CDR3 protein: CASSPSGIGYTF. DNA of the CDR3: TGCGCCAGCAGCCCCTCAGGGATTGGCTACACCTTC.

CDR3 amino acids: CASSSHFRGLSGANVLTF. CDR3 nucleotide sequence: TGTGCCAGCAGTTCTCACTTTAGGGGGTTGTCTGGGGCCAACGTCCTGACTTTC. The V and J genes are TRBV28 and TRBJ2-6; possibly TRBD1 for D (6 bases). V was shortened by 4 bases and J by 1 base, with 17 bases between the two germline ends. The germline gives CDR1 MDHEN, CDR2 SYDVKM. CDR3 length: 18 amino acids.

The chain recombines TRBV28 with TRBJ2-1, with D possibly matching TRBD2 (5 bases). This CDR3 contains 16 residues. Trimming left V 5 bases short and J 5 bases short, with 19 bases between. The germline gives CDR1 MDHEN, CDR2 SYDVKM. The CDR3 protein is CASSPRSGFSNNEQFF. CDR3 DNA: TGTGCCAGCAGTCCCCGTTCGGGATTTTCGAACAATGAGCAGTTCTTC. Looking up the rest from reference TRBV28 and TRBJ2-1 gives the full variable domain: DVKVTQSSRYLVKRTGEKVFLECVQDMDHENMFWYRQDPGLGLRLIYFSYDVKMKEKGDIPEGYSVSREKKERFSLILESASTNQTSMYLCASSPRSGFSNNEQFFGPGTRLTVL.

CDR3 protein: CSAQLAFEQFF. The CDR3 DNA is TGCAGTGCTCAACTAGCGTTTGAGCAGTTCTTC. This chain joins TRBV20-1 and TRBJ2-1; TRBD2 agrees at 7 bases. The CDR3 loop spans 11 amino acids. Looked up from germline, CDR1 is DFQATT and CDR2 is SNEGSKA (reference sequence). The V and J ends lost 5 bases and 9 bases, in that order; junction bases with no gene match: 4.

This chain joins TRBV5-1 and TRBJ2-3, with 10 bases fitting TRBD2. The V segment lost 4 bases and the J segment 6 bases; nucleotides outside the gene matches: 11. Germline V gene data show CDR1 as SGHRS and CDR2 as YFSETQ. The CDR3 extends over 16 amino acids. The CDR3 loop reads CASSPTGAAGGDTQYF. The CDR3 DNA reads TGCGCCAGCAGCCCCACGGGGGCAGCGGGAGGGGATACGCAGTATTTT.

The chain uses TRBV9 and TRBJ2-4, with 9 bases identical to TRBD1. Germline CDR1 SGDLS, CDR2 YYNGEE. The CDR3 has 17 residues. Trimming cost V 2 bases and J 0 bases; bases outside gene matches: 6. Written as DNA, the CDR3 is TGTGCCAGCAGCGTCGGGACAGGGTCTTTAGCCAAAAACATTCAGTACTTC. Its translation is CASSVGTGSLAKNIQYF.

The chain joins TRBV4-3 to TRBJ1-2, with a weak D call TRBD1 (5 bases). CDR1 and CDR2 from the germline V gene are LGHNA and YSLEER. The V gene lost 0 bases and the J gene lost 10 bases, with 18 bases spanning the gap. This CDR3 spans 15 amino acids. The CDR3 region has the DNA TGCGCCAGCAGCCAAGATCGGGACTCCCGTTTCCCCTACACCTTC. It translates to CASSQDRDSRFPYTF.

The V and J genes are TRBV5-8 and TRBJ2-2; 7 bases are a match to TRBD1. Trimming took 4 bases from V and 8 from J; bases not matched to a gene: 8. From germline, CDR1 is SGHTS and CDR2 YDEGEE. The CDR3 has 14 amino acids. CDR3 residues: CASSHRGSFGELFF. The CDR3 bases are TGTGCCAGCAGCCACAGGGGTTCATTTGGGGAGCTGTTTTTT.